Listed here are 27 T cell receptor beta chains from one sample, sequenced in a study of T cell responses to AZD1222 COVID-19 vaccine. The method was immunoSEQ multiplex PCR; TCRdb's version includes in-frame clones alone and lacks a portion of them. The table shows roughly 100,000 clones, with 75% to 90% occurring only once. The sample in question was peripheral blood, obtained on day 0 of AZD1222 vaccination. The receptors shown here come from an adult in good health.

This clone has a handful of counts. V is TRBV2 and J is TRBJ2-6; D ambiguous. Germline V gives CDR1 SNHLY, CDR2 FYNNEI. V was clipped by 7 bases and J by 2 bases, with 9 bases between them. There are 14 residues in the CDR3. The CDR3 is CASIYRPGANVLTF. DNA of the CDR3: TGTGCCAGCATTTATCGTCCTGGGGCCAACGTCCTGACTTTC.

The rearrangement links TRBV12-5 to TRBJ2-5; D not resolved. The CDR3 loop spans 13 amino acids. Germline-derived CDR1 and CDR2 are LGHNT and FRNRAP. The V and J ends lost 5 bases and 4 bases respectively, with 11 bases between them. CDR3 nucleotides: TGTGCTAGTGGTCGTGAGTCCGGAGAGACCCAGTACTTC. Translating it yields CASGRESGETQYF.

As concerns this clone: Different DNA sequences within this sample yield the same CDR3. The chain carries TRBV10-3 and TRBJ2-7; D is perhaps TRBD2 (6 bases). Germline values: CDR1 ENHRY, CDR2 SYGVKD. Trimming pared 3 bases from V and 3 bases from J, leaving 6 bases between. This CDR3 is 12 amino acids long. CDR3 nucleotides: TGTGCCATCAGTGACGGGAGCTACGAGCAGTACTTC. It encodes CAISDGSYEQYF.

The V gene is TRBV10-3, the J gene TRBJ2-2; 8 bases are shared with TRBD1. The CDR3 covers 14 residues. In germline, CDR1 is ENHRY, CDR2 SYGVKD. V was pared by 6 bases and J by 4 bases, with 4 bases of the junction left unmatched. In nucleotides, the CDR3 is TGTGCCATCAGGAGGACAGGGAGCACCGGGGAGCTGTTTTTT. Amino acid sequence: CAIRRTGSTGELFF.

The chain recombines TRBV19 with TRBJ1-2; D call uncertain. Between the trimmed V and J ends, which lost 8 bases and 2 bases, there was a span of 12 bases. This CDR3 spans 13 amino acids. Per the germline V gene, CDR1 is LNHDA and CDR2 is SQIVND (reference sequence). The CDR3 loop is CASSEGFNYGYTF. Here the CDR3 DNA reads TGTGCCAGTTCCGAGGGTTTCAACTATGGCTACACCTTC. Variable domain in full (rest from reference TRBV19 and TRBJ1-2): DGGITQSPKYLFRKEGQNVTLSCEQNLNHDAMYWYRQDPGQGLRLIYYSQIVNDFQKGDIAEGYSVSREKKESFPLTVTSAQKNPTAFYLCASSEGFNYGYTFGSGTRLTVV.

V is TRBV5-1 and J is TRBJ2-3; either TRBD1 or TRBD2 may fit D (6 bases each). Germline-derived CDR1 and CDR2 are SGHRS and YFSETQ. This CDR3 is built from 15 residues. Trimming shortened V by 1 base and J by 4 bases, and 13 bases separated the two germline ends. CDR3 sequence: CASSLRGASSDTQYF. The CDR3 DNA sequence: TGCGCCAGCAGCTTGAGGGGGGCGTCCTCAGATACGCAGTATTTT.

This clone was counted a single time. The J gene is TRBJ1-2, the V gene TRBV6-1; TRBD1 matches 7 bases. This CDR3 region has 16 residues. In germline, CDR1 is MNHNS, CDR2 SASEGT. The V segment lost 2 bases and the J segment 8 bases; nucleotides outside the gene matches: 14. CDR3 residues: CASSERIGQAMGGYTF. Written as DNA, the CDR3 is TGTGCCAGCAGTGAAAGAATAGGACAGGCAATGGGGGGCTACACCTTC.

The chain combines TRBV7-2 with TRBJ1-2; 8 nucleotides align to TRBD1. The V gene end was trimmed by 0 bases and the J gene end by 6 bases; junction bases not matched to a gene: 6. The CDR3 length is 15 residues. Germline CDR1 SGHTA, CDR2 FQGNSA. The CDR3 spells CASSLALADRDGYTF. DNA for the CDR3: TGTGCCAGCAGCTTAGCCCTAGCGGACAGGGATGGCTACACCTTC.

The V call is TRBV19, the J call TRBJ2-1; 14 nucleotides agree with TRBD2. Germline V gene lookup returns CDR1 LNHDA and CDR2 SQIVND (reference sequence). V gave up 4 bases and J gave up 4 bases; unmatched junction bases: 6. The CDR3 spans 17 residues. The CDR3 spells CASSTGTSGSPYNEQFF. The CDR3 DNA follows: TGTGCCAGTAGTACGGGGACTAGCGGGAGCCCTTACAATGAGCAGTTCTTC.

The chain joins TRBV3-1 (or the pseudogene TRBV3-2) to TRBJ2-1; D remains unclear. This CDR3 is built from 15 residues. The germline V gene has CDR1 LGHDT and CDR2 YNNKEL (reference sequence). Trimming took off 4 bases at V and 2 bases at J, with 12 bases between the two ends. In DNA form, the CDR3 reads TGTGCCAGCAGCCTCCGGGCCCTTGCCTACAATGAGCAGTTCTTC. It encodes CASSLRALAYNEQFF.

This clone was observed a handful of times. This chain connects TRBV7-2 to TRBJ2-6, with no clear D. The germline CDR1 and CDR2 sequences are SGHTA and FQGNSA. V was shortened by 2 bases and J by 0 bases, with 11 bases between the two germline ends. CDR3 length equals 17 residues. The CDR3 region is CASSLSSSSSGANVLTF. For the CDR3, the DNA is TGTGCCAGCAGCTTAAGCTCATCTAGCTCTGGGGCCAACGTCCTGACTTTC. Drawing the rest from reference TRBV7-2 and TRBJ2-6, the complete variable domain is GAGVSQSPSNKVTEKGKDVELRCDPISGHTALYWYRQSLGQGLEFLIYFQGNSAPDKSGLPSDRFSAERTGGSVSTLTIQRTQQEDSAVYLCASSLSSSSSGANVLTFGAGSRLTVL.

This clone is deemed medium-sized. The chain joins TRBV6-4 to TRBJ2-1; 10 bases are shared with TRBD2. Germline V gene sequence: CDR1 MRHNA, CDR2 SNTAGT. There are 15 residues in the CDR3. V trimming: 3 bases; J trimming: 2 bases; junction bases outside the gene matches: 1. The CDR3 coding sequence is TGTGCCAGCAGTGAGGGGACTAGCGCCTACAATGAGCAGTTCTTC. It yields the protein CASSEGTSAYNEQFF.

The V call is TRBV28, the J call TRBJ1-2, with 12 bases that match TRBD1. Germline assignment: CDR1 MDHEN and CDR2 SYDVKM. The V segment lost 7 bases and the J segment 2 bases; nucleotides outside the gene matches: 8. This CDR3 comprises 16 residues. The CDR3 DNA is TGTGCCAGCACTTCGGGACAGGGGGCCAGGAACTATGGCTACACCTTC. Its translation: CASTSGQGARNYGYTF.

The chain joins TRBV3-1 (or the pseudogene TRBV3-2) to TRBJ2-1; tentative D call: TRBD2 (7 bases). CDR3 length: 15 residues. In germline, CDR1 is LGHDT, CDR2 YNNKEL (reference sequence). V was cut by 4 bases and J by 5 bases, with 15 bases left in between. CDR3 DNA: TGTGCCAGCAGCCGGGTACGGGGGGCTCACAATGAGCAGTTCTTC. It codes for CASSRVRGAHNEQFF.

The rearrangement uses TRBV5-1 and TRBJ1-4, with 9 bases identical to TRBD1. The CDR3 has 16 amino acids. The germline gives CDR1 SGHRS, CDR2 YFSETQ. V lost 4 bases and J lost 0; bases outside the gene matches: 4. The CDR3 DNA reads TGCGCCAGCAGCGTGGGACAGGGCGCAACTAATGAAAAACTGTTTTTT. Translating gives CASSVGQGATNEKLFF.

In regard to this clone: A junction boundary mismatches the germline segment, possibly from a read error. The J gene is TRBJ1-5, the V gene TRBV28, with 11 bases matching TRBD1. Germline V gene sequence: CDR1 MDHEN, CDR2 SYDVKM. The CDR3 spans 15 residues. The CDR3 spells CASSPSISTPGQGDF. The CDR3 DNA reads TGTGCCAGCAGTCCCTCAATTTCGACGCCGGGACAGGGGGATTTT.

This chain connects TRBV6-4 to TRBJ2-7, with TRBD1 as a possible D gene (6 bases). Trimming removed 6 bases at V and 6 bases at J, with 21 bases between. Germline V lookup: CDR1 MRHNA, CDR2 SNTAGT. This CDR3 comprises 15 residues. CDR3 region: CASRAATGVRGEQYF. The CDR3 DNA follows: TGTGCCAGCAGGGCCGCGACAGGCGTGAGGGGCGAGCAGTACTTC.

This chain links TRBV2 with TRBJ2-1, with no clear D. V was trimmed by 4 bases and J by 4 bases, leaving 5 bases between them. The CDR3 extends over 12 amino acids. Germline V gene sequence: CDR1 SNHLY, CDR2 FYNNEI. The CDR3 region has the DNA TGTGCCAGCAGTGTCAGATACAATGAGCAGTTCTTC. Amino acids: CASSVRYNEQFF.

The CDR3 DNA sequence: TGTGCCAGCAGCTTAAGCGGGCGTGGCTACACCTTC. Protein product: CASSLSGRGYTF. The V and J genes are TRBV7-2 and TRBJ1-2; D is unclear. The V gene lost 2 bases and the J gene lost 7 bases, with 8 bases spanning the gap. The CDR3 extends over 12 amino acids. Germline V CDR1 and CDR2: SGHTA, FQGNSA.

The V call is TRBV7-8, the J call TRBJ2-7, with 10 bases that match TRBD2. The V gene's germline CDR1 is SGHVS and CDR2 FQNEAQ. V was pared by 5 bases and J by 2 bases, with 12 bases of the junction left unmatched. This CDR3 has 17 residues. For the CDR3, the DNA is TGTGCCAGCAGCGCGAGGCCTAGCGGGAGTTCCCCCTACGAGCAGTACTTC. It is translated as CASSARPSGSSPYEQYF.

The chain recombines TRBV25-1 with TRBJ1-2, with 7 nucleotides matching TRBD1. With V trimmed by 5 bases and J by 8 bases, 20 bases remained unmatched. In germline, CDR1 is MGHDK, CDR2 SYGVNS. The CDR3 runs 17 residues. This CDR3 is CASSQRDRAALSGGYTF. The CDR3 DNA sequence: TGTGCCAGCAGTCAGAGGGACAGAGCAGCTCTATCGGGAGGCTACACCTTC.

The chain joins TRBV7-9 to TRBJ2-7; either TRBD1 or TRBD2 may supply D (7 bases each). The CDR3 contains 15 residues. Trimming pared 6 bases from V and 3 bases from J, leaving 18 bases between. From germline, CDR1 is SEHNR and CDR2 FQNEAQ (reference sequence). The CDR3 sequence is CASREEGGGFYEQYF. The DNA for the CDR3 is TGTGCCAGCAGGGAGGAGGGAGGGGGCTTCTACGAGCAGTACTTC.

The CDR3 nucleotides read TGCAGCGTTGAGGGACAGGGCCTCACCAATGAGCAGTTCTTC. Translation: CSVEGQGLTNEQFF. The V gene is TRBV29-1, the J gene TRBJ2-1; 9 nucleotides match TRBD1. V lost 3 bases to trimming and J lost 6 bases; unmatched junction nucleotides: 6. There are 14 residues in the CDR3. Looked up from germline, CDR1 is SQVTM and CDR2 is ANQGSEA.

The chain links TRBV27 to TRBJ1-2; 8 bases map to TRBD1. The V and J ends lost 0 bases and 9 bases, in that order; junction bases with no gene match: 6. Germline CDR1 and CDR2: MNHEY and SMNVEV (reference sequence). CDR3 length equals 14 residues. The CDR3 reads CASSLSFQGASYTF. In DNA, the CDR3 is TGTGCCAGCAGTTTATCATTTCAGGGGGCGAGCTACACCTTC.

This chain connects TRBV7-3 to TRBJ2-3, with no clear D. The CDR3 runs 14 residues. Germline V lookup: CDR1 SGHTA, CDR2 FQGTGA. Trimming took 2 bases from V and 2 from J, leaving 8 bases between them. CDR3 sequence: CASSLEGITDTQYF. The CDR3 DNA sequence: TGTGCCAGCAGCTTAGAAGGGATCACAGATACGCAGTATTTT. Using reference TRBV7-3 and TRBJ2-3 for the parts outside the CDR3, the full variable domain is GAGVSQTPSNKVTEKGKYVELRCDPISGHTALYWYRQSLGQGPEFLIYFQGTGAADDSGLPNDRFFAVRPEGSVSTLKIQRTERGDSAVYLCASSLEGITDTQYFGPGTRLTVL.

The genes are TRBV20-1 and TRBJ1-1; D ambiguous. With 5 bases removed from V and 0 bases from J, the gap between germline ends came to 4 bases. Per germline, CDR1 DFQATT and CDR2 SNEGSKA (reference sequence). The CDR3 spans 11 residues. CDR3 sequence (DNA): TGCAGTGCTCGTGTGAACACTGAAGCTTTCTTT. Translated, it gives CSARVNTEAFF.

The chain combines TRBV6-5 with TRBJ1-4, with unresolved D. This CDR3 is built from 14 residues. Germline V gene data show CDR1 as MNHEY and CDR2 as SVGAGI. The ends were cut back, 6 bases at V and 0 bases at J, with 8 bases in the middle. CDR3 in DNA: TGTGCCAGCAGAAAGTACCCAACTAATGAAAAACTGTTTTTT. As protein: CASRKYPTNEKLFF.